This T cell receptor (beta chain) emerged from a study of cytotoxic CD8 clonotypes in ibrutinib-treated CLL (dated by TCRdb to the early 2020s). With regard to the full study: The cohort had 11 relapsed/refractory and roughly 14 treatment-naive patients; 17 to 18 were IGHV unmutated. Cryopreserved peripheral blood mononuclear cells were collected at three points: before therapy, at response, and at either sustained remission or disease progression. Response samples were taken after a median of 12 months on treatment, ranging from about 6 to 36 months. Every sample from remission and from progressive disease was obtained while the patients were still on ibrutinib. Partial responses were observed in 24 patients and complete responses in 2; after a median follow-up of around 68 months, remission was maintained in approximately 14 patients and progression was observed in some 12. Of the approximately 87 people in the trial, 26 had longitudinal samples available. On average, each sample had roughly 230,000 productive templates and approximately 85,000 productive rearrangements.

The goal of deep resolution MiSeq sequencing was a depth between 1 in 1 million and 1 in 200,000 T cells, and coverage averaged 10x per clonotype. The immunoSEQ hsTCRB Kit was used to generate the TCR beta libraries. The published analysis was carried out like this. Data were analyzed with ImmunoSEQ Data Assistant and ImmunoSEQ Analyzer, with V, D and J genes assigned per IMGT definitions. Clonality was computed as one minus normalized Shannon entropy of productive rearrangement frequencies, ranging from 0 to 1. Public clonotype analysis was restricted to overrepresented clonotypes comprising at least 0.05% of each patient's repertoire. About twelve repertoires from age-matched healthy donors, obtained from immuneACCESS, served as clonality controls. TCRdb took over this immuneACCESS table, retaining in-frame rearrangements with V and J assigned. Such tables are incomplete; in checked studies, under half of the missing clones stem from an unresolved V gene, and the remainder is unexplained. V and J calls and clone size are those listed in that table; D and trimming were worked out from the DNA. The sample has roughly 160,000 clones on record, 81% of them singletons. About 2.1% of the sample rests with the top ten.

Overall study results and their limits: Sampling times were not matched between sustained-remission and progressing patients, and lymph node repertoires were not studied. Clonality rose at ibrutinib response, remained stable during sustained remission, and dropped back toward baseline at progression. Baseline clonality exceeded that of age-matched healthy donors and correlated strongly with circulating CD8+ T-cell counts. Public clonotypes were rare and either contracted or stayed stable during treatment, and the rise in clonality at ibrutinib response reflected the expansion of private clonotypes.

What the time point label conveys for this sample: 12 months on ibrutinib. For TCR beta library preparation, around 2.1 micrograms of genomic DNA were extracted from the cryopreserved PBMCs. Longitudinal blood samples from CLL patients receiving ibrutinib monotherapy were subjected to high-throughput TCR beta sequencing. Patients were enrolled in a phase 2 open-label single-center ibrutinib monotherapy trial. From its cysteine to its phenylalanine, the CDR3 spans 15 amino acids. Of the read, only the CDR3 DNA is kept; its 45 bases are in frame from base 1. CDR1 MNHNS and CDR2 SASEGT are derived from the germline V gene. V lost 6 bases and J lost 5 bases, and the count of bases not matched to a germline gene is 10. As for this clone: No cognate antigen has been identified for it. Qualities for individual bases were not recorded, and no much larger clone is one base off.

The receptor comes from a human donor with chronic lymphocytic leukemia. Recombination connected TRBV6-1 to TRBJ1-3, with TRBD1 identical over 7 junction bases. Sequences were derived from PBMCs, sampled after 12 months of ibrutinib treatment. The CDR3 here reads CASSGRQGRRNTIYF. The DNA sequence follows: TGTGCCAGCAGCGGTAGACAGGGAAGAAGAAACACCATATATTTT.